This record covers a single T cell receptor (beta chain). What this receptor recognizes is not known. One base away there is no much larger clone; base qualities are not given. This sample was taken from a study of blood T cells in healthy people across ages (dated by TCRdb to between 2014 and 2017). Describing the broader study: In model experiments, template switching captured about one uniquely barcoded TCR beta cDNA molecule for every two T cells. To track age-related changes in TCR beta repertoire diversity, the study relied on deep sequencing normalized with unique cDNA molecular identifiers. The donors were split into four age groups: young (average roughly 15 years), middle-aged (roughly 40), aged (roughly 68) and long-lived (more than 80). To avoid experimental bias, donors of different ages were distributed randomly across sequencing lanes. Two additional independent replicas of 1 million unique cDNA reads from the same blood draw were analyzed for two donors (one aged 18 to 30 and one aged 80 or older). The investigation overall reported the following: The long-lived group showed more naive CD4+ T cells, fewer expanded clones and increased TCR diversity than the aged group, suggesting age selection. The CMV infection status of donors was not known, potentially confounding age-related changes in expanded clonotypes. As age increased, observed TCR beta diversity per million T cells dropped in a roughly linear way, and a significant reduction was already evident by age 40. Estimates of total diversity based on one million sequenced T cells were considered lower bounds and underestimates. Because profiling used bulk unsorted PBMCs, naive and antigen-experienced compartments could not be compared conclusively. A strong correlation was found between observed TCR beta diversity and the percentage of naive T cells measured by flow cytometry.

The CDR3 has 16 amino acids, counting the end cysteine and phenylalanine. Only the CDR3 region is kept as DNA, spanning 48 bases read in frame from base 1. The V and J ends are trimmed by 0 bases and 4 bases, leaving 14 bases between them. CDR1 and CDR2 are drawn from the germline V gene: SGHRS, YFSETQ. Donors were about 36 systemically healthy Caucasian individuals from Russia aged about 6 to 100 years. Around 10 milliliters of peripheral blood were drawn from each donor into EDTA-treated Vacutainer tubes. Ficoll-Paque density-gradient centrifugation was used to isolate PBMCs, with at least 6.5 million per sample. Total RNA, at least 6 micrograms per sample, was extracted from PBMCs with Trizol reagent. For every donor, an aliquot of PBMCs went through flow cytometry to measure the percentages of naive CD45RAhigh/CD27high T cells. Receptors were amplified or captured by 5' RACE. For sequencing, an Illumina HiSeq 2500 was employed. The second PCR ran for roughly 6 to 11 cycles and used a J-beta primer mix along with a sample-barcoded 5' primer. A template-switch 5' adaptor carrying 12 random nucleotides introduced a unique molecular identifier onto each TCR beta cDNA molecule. At least 3 million CDR3-containing paired-end reads were obtained from each sample. The Mint cDNA synthesis kit, primed by a TRBC-specific oligonucleotide, was used to synthesize first-strand cDNA from all RNA. Following uracil-DNA glycosylase treatment, a first 18-cycle PCR with universal primers M1SS and BC2_uni_R was performed on all cDNA. Regarding the original processing steps: Each sample was normalized by randomly selecting 1 million high-quality reads, each carrying a distinct molecular identifier. Reads with shared molecular identifiers were discarded instead of being binned into consensus sequences. MiTCR, run with a Q25 quality threshold and the strictest error-elimination algorithm, handled CDR3 identification, clonotype clustering and error correction. A nonparametric unseen species model using Euler transformation provided a lower-bound estimate of total TCR beta diversity. TCRdb reworked the public reads: Q25 trimming with fastp, MiXCR clone assembly, productive beta chains retained. Each entry merges the rows of one CDR3 protein and shows their most common DNA and genes. These V and J calls are TCRdb output, not the study's own analysis. Within this sample are around 1,700,000 distinct CDR3 sequences, with approximately 28% of them counted one time only. The ten largest account for more than 6% of the sample.

The chain couples TRBV5-1 to TRBJ1-3, and possibly TRBD1, on 5 matching bases. This clonotype was obtained from a woman younger than 45 in good health. Sample: blood. The base sequence is TGCGCCAGCAGCTTGGGATGGGACGGCGCCGGAAACACCATATATTTT. It translates to CASSLGWDGAGNTIYF.